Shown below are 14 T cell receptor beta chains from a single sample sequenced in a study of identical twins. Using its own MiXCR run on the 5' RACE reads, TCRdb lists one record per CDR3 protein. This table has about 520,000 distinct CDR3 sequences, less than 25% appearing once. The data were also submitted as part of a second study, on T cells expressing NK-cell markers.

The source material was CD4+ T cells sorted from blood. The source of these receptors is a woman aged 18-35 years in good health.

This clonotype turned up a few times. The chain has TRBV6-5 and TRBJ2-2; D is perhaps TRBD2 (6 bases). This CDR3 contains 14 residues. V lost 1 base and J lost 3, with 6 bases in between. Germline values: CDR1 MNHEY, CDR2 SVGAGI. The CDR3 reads CASSYWRDTGELFF. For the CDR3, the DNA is TGTGCCAGCAGTTACTGGAGGGACACCGGGGAGCTGTTTTTT.

CDR3 in DNA: TGCGCCAGCAGCCCGGAGGTGAGTTCCTACGAGCAGTACTTC. Translation gives CASSPEVSSYEQYF. The rearrangement uses TRBV5-1 and TRBJ2-7, with D possibly being TRBD2 (5 bases). Trimming took off 4 bases at V and 1 base at J, with 12 bases between the two ends. The CDR3 runs to 14 residues. In germline, CDR1 is SGHRS, CDR2 YFSETQ.

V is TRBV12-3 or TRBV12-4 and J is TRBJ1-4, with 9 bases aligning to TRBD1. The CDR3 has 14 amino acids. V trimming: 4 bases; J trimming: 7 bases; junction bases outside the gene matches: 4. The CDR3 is CASSSGTGSEKLFF. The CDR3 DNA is TGTGCCAGCAGTTCGGGGACAGGGAGTGAAAAACTGTTTTTT.

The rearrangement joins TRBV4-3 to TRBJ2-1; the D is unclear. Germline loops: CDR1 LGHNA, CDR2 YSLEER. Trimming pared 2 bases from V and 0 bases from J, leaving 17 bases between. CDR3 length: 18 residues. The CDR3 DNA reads TGCGCCAGCAGCCAACCCCCCTGGCGGCTAAGCTCCTACAATGAGCAGTTCTTC. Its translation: CASSQPPWRLSSYNEQFF.

CDR3 protein: CSARDMRKSYNEQFF. CDR3 sequence (DNA): TGCAGTGCTAGAGATATGCGGAAATCCTACAATGAGCAGTTCTTC. The V call is TRBV20-1, the J call TRBJ2-1; D is ambiguous. V lost 0 bases, J lost 1 base, and 10 bases lay in between. Germline CDR1 and CDR2: DFQATT and SNEGSKA (reference sequence). The CDR3 length is 15 residues.

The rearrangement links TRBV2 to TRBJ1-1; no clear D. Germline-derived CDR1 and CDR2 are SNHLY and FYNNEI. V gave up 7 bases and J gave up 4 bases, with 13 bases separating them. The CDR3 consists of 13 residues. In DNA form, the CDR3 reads TGTGCCAGCAATCGAGTTCTGAGCACTGAAGCTTTCTTT. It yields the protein CASNRVLSTEAFF.

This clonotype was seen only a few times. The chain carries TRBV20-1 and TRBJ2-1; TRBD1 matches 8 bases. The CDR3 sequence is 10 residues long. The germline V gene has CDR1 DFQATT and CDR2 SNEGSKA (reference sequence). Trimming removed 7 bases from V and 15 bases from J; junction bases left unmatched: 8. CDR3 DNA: TGCAGTGTAGCCAGGGGGCGGGTGTTCTTC. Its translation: CSVARGRVFF.

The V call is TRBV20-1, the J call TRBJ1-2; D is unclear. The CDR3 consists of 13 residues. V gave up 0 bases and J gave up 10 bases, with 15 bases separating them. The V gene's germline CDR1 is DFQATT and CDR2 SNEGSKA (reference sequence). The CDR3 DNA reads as TGCAGTGCTAGAGATTTGCAGCCAGTGGCCTACACCTTC. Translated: CSARDLQPVAYTF.

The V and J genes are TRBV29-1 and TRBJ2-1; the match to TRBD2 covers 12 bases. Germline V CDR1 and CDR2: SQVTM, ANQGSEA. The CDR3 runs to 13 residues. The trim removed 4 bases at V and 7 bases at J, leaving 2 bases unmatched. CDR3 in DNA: TGCAGCGTTGGACTAGCGGGAGCGAATGAGCAGTTCTTC. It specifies CSVGLAGANEQFF.

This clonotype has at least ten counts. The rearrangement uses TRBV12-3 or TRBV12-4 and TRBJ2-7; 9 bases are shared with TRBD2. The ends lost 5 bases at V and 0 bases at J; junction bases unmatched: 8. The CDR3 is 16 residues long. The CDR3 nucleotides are TGTGCCAGCAGTCCTAAGCTAGCGGGACGCTCCTACGAGCAGTACTTC. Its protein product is CASSPKLAGRSYEQYF.

CDR3 amino acids: CSAPTSGRRDTQYF. The CDR3 bases are TGCAGTGCTCCTACTAGCGGGAGACGAGATACGCAGTATTTT. The chain couples TRBV20-1 to TRBJ2-3, with 11 bases that match TRBD2. Germline V gives CDR1 DFQATT, CDR2 SNEGSKA (reference sequence). The V gene end was trimmed by 5 bases and the J gene end by 5 bases; junction bases not matched to a gene: 6. The CDR3 totals 14 residues.

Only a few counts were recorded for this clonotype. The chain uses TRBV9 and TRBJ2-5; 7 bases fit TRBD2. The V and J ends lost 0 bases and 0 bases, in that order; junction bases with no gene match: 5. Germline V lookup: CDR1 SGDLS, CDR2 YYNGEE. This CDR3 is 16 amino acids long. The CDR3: CASSVASGSYQETQYF. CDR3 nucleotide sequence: TGTGCCAGCAGCGTAGCTAGCGGATCGTACCAAGAGACCCAGTACTTC.

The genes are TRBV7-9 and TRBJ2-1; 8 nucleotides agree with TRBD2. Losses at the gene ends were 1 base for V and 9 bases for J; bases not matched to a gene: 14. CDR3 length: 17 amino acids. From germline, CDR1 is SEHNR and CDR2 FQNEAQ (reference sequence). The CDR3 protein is CASSLVYGSAGVREQFF. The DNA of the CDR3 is TGTGCCAGCAGCTTAGTTTACGGATCAGCGGGGGTTCGTGAGCAGTTCTTC.

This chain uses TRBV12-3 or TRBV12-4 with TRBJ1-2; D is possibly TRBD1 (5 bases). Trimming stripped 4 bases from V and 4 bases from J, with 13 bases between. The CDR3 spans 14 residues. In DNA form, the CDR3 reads TGTGCCAGCAGTTCCCACGGGGGGGGCTATGGCTACACCTTC. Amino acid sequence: CASSSHGGGYGYTF.